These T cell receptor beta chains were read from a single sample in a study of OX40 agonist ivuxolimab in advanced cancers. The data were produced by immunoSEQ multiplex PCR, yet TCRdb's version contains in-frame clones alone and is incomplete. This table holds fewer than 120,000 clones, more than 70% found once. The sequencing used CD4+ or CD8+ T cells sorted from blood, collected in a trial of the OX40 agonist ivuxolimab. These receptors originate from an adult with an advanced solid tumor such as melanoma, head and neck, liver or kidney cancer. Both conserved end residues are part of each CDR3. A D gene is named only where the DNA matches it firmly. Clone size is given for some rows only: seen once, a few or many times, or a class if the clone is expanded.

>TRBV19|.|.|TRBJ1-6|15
CASSPGSSYNSPLHF
TGTGCCAGTAGCCCTGGGAGCTCCTATAATTCACCCCTCCACTTT
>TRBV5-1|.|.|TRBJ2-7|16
CASSLGGVLTSYEQYF
TGCGCCAGCAGCTTAGGGGGGGTTCTAACATCCTACGAGCAGTACTTC
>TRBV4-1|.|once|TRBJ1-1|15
CASSQEGFMNTEAFF
TGCGCCAGCAGCCAAGAAGGTTTCATGAACACTGAAGCTTTCTTT
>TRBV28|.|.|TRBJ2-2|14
CASSLRQTTGELFF
TGTGCCAGCAGTTTAAGGCAGACCACCGGGGAGCTGTTTTTT
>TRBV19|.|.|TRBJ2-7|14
CASSIGGSFYEQYF
TGTGCCAGTAGTATAGGTGGAAGCTTCTACGAGCAGTACTTC
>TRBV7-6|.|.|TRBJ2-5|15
CASSQAGYGGETQYF
TGTGCCAGCAGCCAGGCTGGCTACGGCGGGGAGACCCAGTACTTC
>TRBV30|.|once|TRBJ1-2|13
CAWSVKGPNGYTF
TGTGCCTGGAGTGTAAAAGGCCCCAATGGCTACACCTTC
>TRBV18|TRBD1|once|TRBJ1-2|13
CASREDRVDGYTF
TGTGCCAGCAGAGAGGACAGGGTGGATGGCTACACCTTC
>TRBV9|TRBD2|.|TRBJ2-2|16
CASSVSGGQYSGELFF
TGTGCCAGCAGCGTTTCGGGAGGGCAGTATAGCGGGGAGCTGTTTTTT
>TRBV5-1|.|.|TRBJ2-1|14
CASSPGTAPDGQFF
TGCGCCAGCAGCCCCGGGACGGCCCCTGACGGGCAGTTCTTC
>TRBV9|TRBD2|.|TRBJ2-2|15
CASSVAPGGTGELFF
TGTGCCAGCAGCGTAGCCCCGGGGGGCACCGGGGAGCTGTTTTTT
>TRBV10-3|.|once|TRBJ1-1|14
CAISEEGKRTEAFF
TGTGCCATCAGTGAGGAGGGGAAGAGGACTGAAGCTTTCTTT
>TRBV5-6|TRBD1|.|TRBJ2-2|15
CASSPGTGVPGELFF
TGTGCCAGCAGCCCCGGGACAGGGGTACCCGGGGAGCTGTTTTTT
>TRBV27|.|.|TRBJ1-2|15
CASRSLDGYNYGYTF
TGTGCCAGCAGATCCCTTGACGGGTACAACTATGGCTACACCTTC
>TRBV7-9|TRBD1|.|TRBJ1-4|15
CASSLGDRRVEKLFF
TGTGCCAGCAGCTTAGGGGACAGGAGGGTTGAAAAACTGTTTTTT
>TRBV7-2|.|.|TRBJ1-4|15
CASSPRRRKDEKLFF
TGTGCCAGCAGCCCCCGCCGGCGAAAGGATGAAAAACTGTTTTTT
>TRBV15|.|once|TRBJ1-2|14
CATSRDYNNYGYTF
TGTGCCACCAGCAGAGATTACAATAACTATGGCTACACCTTC
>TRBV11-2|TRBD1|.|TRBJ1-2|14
CASSLMRTGEGYTF
TGTGCCAGCAGCTTAATGCGGACAGGGGAAGGCTACACCTTC
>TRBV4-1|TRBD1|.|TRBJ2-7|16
CASSRRPGQGFREQYF
TGCGCCAGCAGCCGAAGACCGGGACAGGGGTTTCGCGAGCAGTACTTC
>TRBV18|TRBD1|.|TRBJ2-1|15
CASSNRGTPHTEQFF
TGTGCCAGCTCTAACAGGGGCACCCCACACACTGAGCAGTTCTTC
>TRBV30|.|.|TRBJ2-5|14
CAWRGHGYQETQYF
TGTGCCTGGAGGGGACACGGGTACCAAGAGACCCAGTACTTC
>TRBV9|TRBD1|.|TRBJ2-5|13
CASSRGQLMAQYF
TGTGCCAGCAGCAGGGGGCAACTCATGGCCCAGTACTTC
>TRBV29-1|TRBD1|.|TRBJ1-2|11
CSAGTAKGYTF
TGCAGCGCCGGGACAGCAAAAGGCTACACCTTC
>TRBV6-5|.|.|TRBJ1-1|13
CASSLFRGTEAFF
TGTGCCAGCAGCCTTTTTCGGGGCACTGAAGCTTTCTTT
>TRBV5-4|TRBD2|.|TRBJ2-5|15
CASSLQREGQETQYF
TGTGCCAGCAGCTTGCAGCGGGAGGGCCAAGAGACCCAGTACTTC
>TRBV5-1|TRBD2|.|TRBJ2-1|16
CASSPGGTSGSDEQFF
TGCGCCAGCAGCCCAGGGGGGACTAGCGGGAGCGATGAGCAGTTCTTC
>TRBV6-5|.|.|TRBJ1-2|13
CASSFAGFRGYTF
TGTGCCAGCAGTTTCGCAGGGTTTCGAGGCTACACCTTC
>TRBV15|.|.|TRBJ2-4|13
CATSIPAKNIQYF
TGTGCCACCAGCATTCCAGCCAAAAACATTCAGTACTTC
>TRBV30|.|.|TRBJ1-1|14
CAWSVRRQNLEAFF
TGTGCCTGGAGTGTACGGAGGCAGAATCTAGAAGCTTTCTTT
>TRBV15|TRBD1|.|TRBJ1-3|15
CATSRRTGGGNTIYF
TGTGCCACCAGCAGGCGTACAGGGGGTGGAAACACCATATATTTT
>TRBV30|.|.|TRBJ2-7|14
CAWNPDGVSYEQYF
TGTGCCTGGAACCCCGACGGGGTCTCCTACGAGCAGTACTTC
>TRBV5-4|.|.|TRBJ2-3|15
CASSLGAVSTDTQYF
TGTGCCAGCAGCTTGGGAGCCGTCAGCACAGATACGCAGTATTTT
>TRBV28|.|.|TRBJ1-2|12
CASSVGSYGYTF
TGTGCCAGCAGTGTCGGGTCTTATGGCTACACCTTC
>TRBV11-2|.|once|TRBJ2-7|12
CASSLRSYEQYF
TGTGCCAGCAGCCTCAGGTCCTACGAGCAGTACTTC
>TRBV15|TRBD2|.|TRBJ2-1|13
CATSRGLAGEQFF
TGTGCCACCAGCAGAGGCCTAGCGGGAGAGCAGTTCTTC
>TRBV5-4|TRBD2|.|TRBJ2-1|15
CASSLTSGGYNEQFF
TGTGCCAGCAGCTTGACTAGCGGGGGATACAATGAGCAGTTCTTC
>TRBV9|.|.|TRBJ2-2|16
CASSAIAGTWTGELFF
TGTGCCAGCAGCGCGATCGCCGGGACATGGACCGGGGAGCTGTTTTTT
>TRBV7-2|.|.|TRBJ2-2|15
CASSLRGADTGELFF
TGTGCCAGCAGCTTACGAGGGGCCGACACCGGGGAGCTGTTTTTT
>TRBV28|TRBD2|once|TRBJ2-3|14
CASRASGRGDTQYF
TGTGCCAGCAGAGCCAGCGGGAGAGGGGATACGCAGTATTTT
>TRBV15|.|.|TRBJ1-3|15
CATQPGRLSGNTIYF
TGTGCCACCCAACCGGGACGCCTTTCTGGAAACACCATATATTTT
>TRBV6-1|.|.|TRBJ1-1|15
CASSEIDLLDTEAFF
TGTGCCAGCAGTGAAATTGACCTACTGGACACTGAAGCTTTCTTT
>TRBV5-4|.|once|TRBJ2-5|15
CASSLSGSNQETQYF
TGTGCCAGCAGCTTATCAGGATCGAACCAAGAGACCCAGTACTTC
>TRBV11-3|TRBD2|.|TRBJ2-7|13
CASSSGTSGQQYF
TGTGCCAGCAGCTCCGGGACTAGCGGACAGCAGTACTTC
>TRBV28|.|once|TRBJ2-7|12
CASSLVRVGQYF
TGTGCCAGCAGTTTGGTGAGAGTCGGGCAGTACTTC
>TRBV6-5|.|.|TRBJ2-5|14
CASSSPESKETQYF
TGTGCCAGCAGTTCGCCGGAGTCGAAGGAGACCCAGTACTTC
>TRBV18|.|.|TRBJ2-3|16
CASSQIAPGGTDTQYF
TGTGCCAGCTCACAGATCGCACCTGGTGGCACAGATACGCAGTATTTT
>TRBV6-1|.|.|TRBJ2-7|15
CASRPTGTRSYEQYF
TGTGCCAGCAGACCTACCGGCACTAGGTCTTACGAGCAGTACTTC
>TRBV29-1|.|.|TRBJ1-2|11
CSVALEQGYTF
TGCAGCGTTGCTTTAGAGCAGGGCTACACCTTC
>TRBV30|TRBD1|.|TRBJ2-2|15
CAWSYQDRDTGELFF
TGTGCCTGGAGTTATCAGGACAGGGACACCGGGGAGCTGTTTTTT
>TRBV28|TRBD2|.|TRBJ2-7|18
CASSSGGGLAGDLNEQYF
TGTGCCAGCAGTTCCGGTGGGGGACTAGCGGGAGATCTTAACGAGCAGTACTTC
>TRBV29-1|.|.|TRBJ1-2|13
CSVGIRWGYGYTF
TGCAGCGTTGGTATCAGGTGGGGCTATGGCTACACCTTC
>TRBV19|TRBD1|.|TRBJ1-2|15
CASSIPPQGSYGYTF
TGTGCCAGTAGTATCCCCCCACAGGGGAGCTATGGCTACACCTTC
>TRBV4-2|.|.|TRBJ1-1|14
CASSHPGTVDKAFF
TGTGCCAGCAGCCACCCCGGGACCGTTGATAAAGCTTTCTTT
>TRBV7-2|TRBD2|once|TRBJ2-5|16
CASSLVAGGQGETQYF
TGTGCCAGCAGCTTAGTGGCGGGGGGGCAGGGAGAGACCCAGTACTTC